This TCR beta chain was profiled in a study of CXCR3-negative and CXCR3-positive naive CD8 T cells. Cells classed as naive CD8+ T cells were CD45RO-CCR7+CD27+CD95-. Whole-study results and caveats: Naive subsets did not differ in surface CD5, and TRB CDR3 properties served to infer TCR strength. CXCR3 expression partially decreased after cryopreservation; most assays used fresh PBMCs.

This CDR3 is built from 16 residues. Per germline, CDR1 SQVTM and CDR2 ANQGSEA. TRB cDNA libraries were made by UMI-labeled 5' RACE. TCRdb derives one entry per CDR3 protein from the 5' RACE reads, leaving out DNA. The table lists some 67,000 distinct CDR3 sequences. With regard to this clonotype: Its antigen remains unidentified.

The chain links TRBV29-1 to TRBJ1-2; TCRdb's D call, TRBD1, is unchecked because there is no DNA. The receptor's source is a human donor in good health. Some clones in this sample may be carry-over from other donors' samples. Input material: naive CXCR3- CD8+ T cells from blood. Subset in this sample: CD45RO-CCR7+CD27+CD95- naive CD8+ T cells lacking CXCR3 (TNR3-). The CDR3 is CSVDVITGQVNYGYTF.